This T cell receptor (beta chain) is from a study of metastatic and nonmetastatic thyroid tumors. Study summary: A comparison of repertoires was made across blood and tumor or nodule tissue from malignant and benign thyroid patients. Study-wide results and caveats: The study reportedly found significantly higher TCR beta diversity in malignant thyroid tumors than benign nodules, in blood and tumor.

Each patient went into thyroid surgery without having received any treatment. Germline CDR1 and CDR2: SGHNT and YYREEE (reference sequence). CDR3 size: 13 residues. The V end lost 1 base, the J end lost 4 bases, and 5 bases lay between the germline ends. As handled by the study authors: Clinicopathological groups of papillary thyroid cancer showed CDR3 differences that were used to build a distant-metastasis classifier. TCRdb re-called clones via MiXCR from the PCR reads. TCRdb's processing, not the authors' own work, is the source of the V and J calls. The data contain about 38,000 clones, about 45% of them singletons. This clone is medium-sized. Its antigen is unidentified.

The source material was tumor tissue. The rearrangement joins TRBV5-4 to TRBJ1-4; D unresolved. The sequence was collected from a male donor with papillary thyroid cancer or a benign thyroid nodule (not recorded which). Some clones in this sample may be carry-over from other donors' samples. CDR3 protein: CASSLNHNEKLFF. CDR3 DNA sequence: TGTGCCAGCAGCTTGAACCATAATGAAAAACTGTTTTTT.